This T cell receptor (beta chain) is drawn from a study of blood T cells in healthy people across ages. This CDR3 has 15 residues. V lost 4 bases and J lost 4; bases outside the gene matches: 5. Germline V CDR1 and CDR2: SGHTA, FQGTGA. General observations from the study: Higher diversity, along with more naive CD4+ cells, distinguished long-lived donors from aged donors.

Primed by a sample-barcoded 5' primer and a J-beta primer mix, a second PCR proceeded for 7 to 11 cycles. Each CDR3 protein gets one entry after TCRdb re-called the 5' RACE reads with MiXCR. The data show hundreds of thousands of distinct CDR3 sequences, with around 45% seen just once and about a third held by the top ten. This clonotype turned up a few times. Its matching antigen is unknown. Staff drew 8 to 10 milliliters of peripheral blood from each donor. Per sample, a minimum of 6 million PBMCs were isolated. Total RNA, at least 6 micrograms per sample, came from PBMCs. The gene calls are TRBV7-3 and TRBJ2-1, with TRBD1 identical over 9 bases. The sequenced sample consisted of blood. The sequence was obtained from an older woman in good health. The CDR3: CASSSSGTGYNEQFF. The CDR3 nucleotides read TGTGCCAGCAGCTCCTCCGGGACAGGGTACAATGAGCAGTTCTTC.